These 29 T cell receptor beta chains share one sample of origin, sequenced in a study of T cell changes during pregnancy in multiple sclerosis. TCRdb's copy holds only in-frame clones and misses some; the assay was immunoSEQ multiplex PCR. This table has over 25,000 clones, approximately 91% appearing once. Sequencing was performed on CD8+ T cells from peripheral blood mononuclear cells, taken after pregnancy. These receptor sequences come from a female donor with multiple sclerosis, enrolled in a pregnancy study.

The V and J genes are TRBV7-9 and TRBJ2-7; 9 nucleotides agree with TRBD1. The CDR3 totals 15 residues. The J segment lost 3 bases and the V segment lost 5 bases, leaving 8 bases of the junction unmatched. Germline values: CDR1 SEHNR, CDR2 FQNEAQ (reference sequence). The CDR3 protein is CASSVQGAGDYEQYF. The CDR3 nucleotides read TGTGCCAGCAGCGTACAGGGGGCCGGCGACTACGAGCAGTACTTC. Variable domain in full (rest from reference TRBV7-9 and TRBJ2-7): DTGVSQNPRHKITKRGQNVTFRCDPISEHNRLYWYRQTLGQGPEFLTYFQNEAQLEKSRLLSDRFSAERPKGSFSTLEIQRTEQGDSAMYLCASSVQGAGDYEQYFGPGTRLTVT.

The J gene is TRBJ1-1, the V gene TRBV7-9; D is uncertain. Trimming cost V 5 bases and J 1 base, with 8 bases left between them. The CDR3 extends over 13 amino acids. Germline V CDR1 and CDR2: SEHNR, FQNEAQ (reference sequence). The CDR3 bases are TGTGCCAGCAGCCAGACACCGAACACTGAAGCTTTCTTT. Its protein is CASSQTPNTEAFF.

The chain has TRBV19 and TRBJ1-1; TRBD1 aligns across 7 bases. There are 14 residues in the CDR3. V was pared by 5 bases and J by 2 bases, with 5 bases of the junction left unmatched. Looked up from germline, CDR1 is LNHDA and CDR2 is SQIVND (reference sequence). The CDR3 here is CASSVGQPNTEAFF. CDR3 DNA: TGTGCCAGTAGTGTGGGACAGCCAAACACTGAAGCTTTCTTT.

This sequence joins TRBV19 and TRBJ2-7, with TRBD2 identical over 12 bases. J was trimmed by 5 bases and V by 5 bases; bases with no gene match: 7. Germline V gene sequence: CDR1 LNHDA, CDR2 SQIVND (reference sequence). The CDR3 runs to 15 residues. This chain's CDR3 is CASSSLTSGSNEQYF. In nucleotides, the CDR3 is TGTGCCAGTAGTTCGTTGACTAGCGGGAGCAACGAGCAGTACTTC.

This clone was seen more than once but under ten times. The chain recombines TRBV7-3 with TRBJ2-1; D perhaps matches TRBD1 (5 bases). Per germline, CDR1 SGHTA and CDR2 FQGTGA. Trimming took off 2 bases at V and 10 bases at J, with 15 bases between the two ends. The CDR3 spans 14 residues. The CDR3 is CASSLSVGVSEQFF. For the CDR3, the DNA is TGTGCCAGCAGCTTATCCGTAGGGGTCAGCGAGCAGTTCTTC. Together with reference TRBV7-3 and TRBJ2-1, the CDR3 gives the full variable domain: GAGVSQTPSNKVTEKGKYVELRCDPISGHTALYWYRQSLGQGPEFLIYFQGTGAADDSGLPNDRFFAVRPEGSVSTLKIQRTERGDSAVYLCASSLSVGVSEQFFGPGTRLTVL.

The CDR3 DNA is TGCAGCGTTGGAACTTTGAACACTGAAGCTTTCTTT. Its protein product is CSVGTLNTEAFF. The chain has TRBV29-1 and TRBJ1-1; unclear D gene. CDR1 SQVTM and CDR2 ANQGSEA come from the germline V gene. The length of the CDR3 is 12 residues. The germline V and J ends were trimmed by 4 bases and 0 bases, with 6 bases remaining between them.

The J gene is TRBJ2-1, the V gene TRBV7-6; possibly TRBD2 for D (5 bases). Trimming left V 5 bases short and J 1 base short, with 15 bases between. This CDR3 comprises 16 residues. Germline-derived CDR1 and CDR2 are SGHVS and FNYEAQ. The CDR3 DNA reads TGTGCCAGCAGCGATCCCCTAGCAGGTTCCTACAATGAGCAGTTCTTC. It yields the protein CASSDPLAGSYNEQFF.

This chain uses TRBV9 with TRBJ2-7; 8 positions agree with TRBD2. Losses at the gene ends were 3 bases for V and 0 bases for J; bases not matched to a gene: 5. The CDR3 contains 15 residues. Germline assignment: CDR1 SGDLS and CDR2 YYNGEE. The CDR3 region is CASSESGGSSYEQYF. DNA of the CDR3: TGTGCCAGCAGCGAAAGCGGGGGATCCTCCTACGAGCAGTACTTC.

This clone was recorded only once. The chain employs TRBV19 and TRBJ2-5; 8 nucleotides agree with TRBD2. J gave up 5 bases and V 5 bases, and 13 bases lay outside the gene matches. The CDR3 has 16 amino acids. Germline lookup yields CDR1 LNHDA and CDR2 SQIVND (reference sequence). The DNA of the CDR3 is TGTGCCAGTAGTCCACAGGGACTAGTCAAAGGGGAGACCCAGTACTTC. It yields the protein CASSPQGLVKGETQYF.

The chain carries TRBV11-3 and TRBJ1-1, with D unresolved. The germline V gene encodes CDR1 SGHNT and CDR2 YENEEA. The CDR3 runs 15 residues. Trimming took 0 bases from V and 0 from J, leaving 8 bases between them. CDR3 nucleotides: TGTGCCAGCAGCTTAGATTCAGACTTGAACACTGAAGCTTTCTTT. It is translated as CASSLDSDLNTEAFF.

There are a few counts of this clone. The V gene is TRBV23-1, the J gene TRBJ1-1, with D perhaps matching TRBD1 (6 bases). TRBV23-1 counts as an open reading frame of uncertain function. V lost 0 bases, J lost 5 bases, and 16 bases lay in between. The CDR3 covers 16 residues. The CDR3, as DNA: TGCGCCAGCAGTCAATCGGGACAATTTGATTGTACTGAAGCTTTCTTT. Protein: CASSQSGQFDCTEAFF.

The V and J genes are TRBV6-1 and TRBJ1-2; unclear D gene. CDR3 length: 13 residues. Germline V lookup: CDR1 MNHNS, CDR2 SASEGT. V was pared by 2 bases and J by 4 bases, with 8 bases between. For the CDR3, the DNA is TGTGCCAGCAGTGAATTAGATAGCTATGGCTACACCTTC. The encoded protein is CASSELDSYGYTF.

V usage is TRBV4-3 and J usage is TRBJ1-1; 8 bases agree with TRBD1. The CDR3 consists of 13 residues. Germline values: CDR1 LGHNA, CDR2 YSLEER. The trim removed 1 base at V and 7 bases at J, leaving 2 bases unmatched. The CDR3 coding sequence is TGCGCCAGCAGCCAAGCAGGGGGCGGTGAAGCTTTCTTT. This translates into CASSQAGGGEAFF.

DNA of the CDR3: TGTGCCAGCAGCTCTCCGGGACTAGCGGGAGAGGCGGGAGAGACCCAGTACTTC. Protein product: CASSSPGLAGEAGETQYF. V is TRBV5-4 and J is TRBJ2-5; 14 bases agree with TRBD2. Germline trimming cut 3 bases from V and 4 bases from J; bases unmatched to any gene: 11. The CDR3 runs to 18 residues. Germline V gene sequence: CDR1 SGHNT, CDR2 YYREEE (reference sequence).

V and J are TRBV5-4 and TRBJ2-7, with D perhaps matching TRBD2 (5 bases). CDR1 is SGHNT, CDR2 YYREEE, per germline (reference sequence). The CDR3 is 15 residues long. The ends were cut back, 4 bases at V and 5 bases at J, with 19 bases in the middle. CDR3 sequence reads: CASSRPGIPLHEQYF. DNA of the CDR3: TGTGCCAGCAGCCGTCCGGGAATACCCCTTCACGAGCAGTACTTC. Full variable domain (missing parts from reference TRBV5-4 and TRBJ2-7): ETGVTQSPTHLIKTRGQQVTLRCSSQSGHNTVSWYQQALGQGPQFIFQYYREEENGRGNFPPRFSGLQFPNYSSELNVNALELDDSALYLCASSRPGIPLHEQYFGPGTRLTVT.

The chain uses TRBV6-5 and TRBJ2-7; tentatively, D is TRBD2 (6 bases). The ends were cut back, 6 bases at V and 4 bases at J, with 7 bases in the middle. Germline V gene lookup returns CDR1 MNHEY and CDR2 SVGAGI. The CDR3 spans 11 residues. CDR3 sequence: CASRRGYEQYF. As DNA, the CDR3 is TGTGCCAGCAGGCGGGGTTACGAGCAGTACTTC.

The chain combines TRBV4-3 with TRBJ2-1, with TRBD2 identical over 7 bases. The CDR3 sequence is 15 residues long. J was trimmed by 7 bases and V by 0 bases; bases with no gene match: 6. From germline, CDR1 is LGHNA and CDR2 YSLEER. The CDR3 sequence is CASSQEMGGPNEQFF. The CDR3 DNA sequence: TGCGCCAGCAGCCAAGAGATGGGAGGGCCGAATGAGCAGTTCTTC.

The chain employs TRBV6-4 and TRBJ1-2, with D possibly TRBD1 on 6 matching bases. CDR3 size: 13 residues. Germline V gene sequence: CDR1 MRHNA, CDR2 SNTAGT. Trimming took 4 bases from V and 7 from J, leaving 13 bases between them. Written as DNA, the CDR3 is TGTGCCAGCAGTGGCACAGGGTATGGTGGCTACACCTTC. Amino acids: CASSGTGYGGYTF.

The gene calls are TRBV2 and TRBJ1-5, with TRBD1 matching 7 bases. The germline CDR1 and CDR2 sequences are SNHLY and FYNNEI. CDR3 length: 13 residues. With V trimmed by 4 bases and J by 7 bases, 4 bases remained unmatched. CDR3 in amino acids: CASSGQGLQPQHF. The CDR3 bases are TGTGCCAGCAGTGGACAGGGTTTGCAGCCCCAGCATTTT.

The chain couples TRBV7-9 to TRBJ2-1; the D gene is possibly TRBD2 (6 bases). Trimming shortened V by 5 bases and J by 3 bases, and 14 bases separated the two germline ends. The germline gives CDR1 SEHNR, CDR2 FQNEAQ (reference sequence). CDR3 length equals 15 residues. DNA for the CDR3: TGTGCCAGCAGCCAAGAAACAGCGGGCTACAATGAGCAGTTCTTC. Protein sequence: CASSQETAGYNEQFF.

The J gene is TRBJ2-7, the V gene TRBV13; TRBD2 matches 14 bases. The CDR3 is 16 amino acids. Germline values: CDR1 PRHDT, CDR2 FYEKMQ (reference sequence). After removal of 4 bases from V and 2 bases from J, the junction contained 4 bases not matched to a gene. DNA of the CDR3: TGTGCCAGCAGCTCGGGACTAGCGGGAGAGACCTACGAGCAGTACTTC. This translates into CASSSGLAGETYEQYF.

The CDR3 loop reads CASSQVQIAGGELFF. In DNA, the CDR3 is TGTGCCAGCAGCCAAGTCCAGATTGCGGGCGGGGAGCTGTTTTTT. The rearrangement uses TRBV4-2 and TRBJ2-2, with D maybe TRBD2 (5 bases). CDR3 length: 15 residues. Germline-derived CDR1 and CDR2 are LGHNA and YNFKEQ. The V and J ends lost 1 base and 7 bases respectively, with 13 bases between them.

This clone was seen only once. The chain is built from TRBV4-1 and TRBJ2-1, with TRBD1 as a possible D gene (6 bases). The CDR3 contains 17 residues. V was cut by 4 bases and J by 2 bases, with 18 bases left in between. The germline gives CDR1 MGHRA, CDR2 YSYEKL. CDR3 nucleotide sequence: TGCGCCAGCAGCCTAGACAAATCAGGGGTCCCCTACAATGAGCAGTTCTTC. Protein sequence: CASSLDKSGVPYNEQFF.

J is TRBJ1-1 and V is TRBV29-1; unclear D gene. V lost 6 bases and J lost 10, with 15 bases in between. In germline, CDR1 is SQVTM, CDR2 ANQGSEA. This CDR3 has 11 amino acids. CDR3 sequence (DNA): TGCAGCGTAGGCGGGTCCCGGACAGCTTTCTTT. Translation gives CSVGGSRTAFF.

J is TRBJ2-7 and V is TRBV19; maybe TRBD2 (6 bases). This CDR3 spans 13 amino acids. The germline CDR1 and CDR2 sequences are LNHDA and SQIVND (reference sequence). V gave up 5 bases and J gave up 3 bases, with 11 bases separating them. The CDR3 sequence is CASSAGLYYEQYF. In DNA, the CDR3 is TGTGCCAGTAGTGCGGGACTGTACTACGAGCAGTACTTC.

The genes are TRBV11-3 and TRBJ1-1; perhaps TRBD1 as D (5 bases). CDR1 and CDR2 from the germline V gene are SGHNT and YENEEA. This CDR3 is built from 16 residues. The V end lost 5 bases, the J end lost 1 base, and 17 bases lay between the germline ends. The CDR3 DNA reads TGTGCCAGCAGCCGCGCTGCTTCGGGGGGGAACACTGAAGCTTTCTTT. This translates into CASSRAASGGNTEAFF.

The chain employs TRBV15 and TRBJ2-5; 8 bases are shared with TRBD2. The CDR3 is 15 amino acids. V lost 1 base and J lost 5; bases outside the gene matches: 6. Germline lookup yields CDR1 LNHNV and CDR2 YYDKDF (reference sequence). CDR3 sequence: CATSRGAGVEETQYF. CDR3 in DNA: TGTGCCACCAGCAGAGGAGCGGGAGTCGAGGAGACCCAGTACTTC.

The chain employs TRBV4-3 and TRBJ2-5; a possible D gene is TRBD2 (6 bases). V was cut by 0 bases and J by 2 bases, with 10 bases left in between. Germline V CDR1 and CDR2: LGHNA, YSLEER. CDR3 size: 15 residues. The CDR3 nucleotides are TGCGCCAGCAGCCAAGATAGGAGGGAACAAGAGACCCAGTACTTC. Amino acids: CASSQDRREQETQYF.

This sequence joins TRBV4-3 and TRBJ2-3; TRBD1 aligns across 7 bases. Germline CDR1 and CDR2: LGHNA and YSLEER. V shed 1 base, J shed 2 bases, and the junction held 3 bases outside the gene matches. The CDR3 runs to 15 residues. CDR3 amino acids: CASSQATGVTDTQYF. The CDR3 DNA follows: TGCGCCAGCAGCCAAGCTACAGGGGTCACAGATACGCAGTATTTT.